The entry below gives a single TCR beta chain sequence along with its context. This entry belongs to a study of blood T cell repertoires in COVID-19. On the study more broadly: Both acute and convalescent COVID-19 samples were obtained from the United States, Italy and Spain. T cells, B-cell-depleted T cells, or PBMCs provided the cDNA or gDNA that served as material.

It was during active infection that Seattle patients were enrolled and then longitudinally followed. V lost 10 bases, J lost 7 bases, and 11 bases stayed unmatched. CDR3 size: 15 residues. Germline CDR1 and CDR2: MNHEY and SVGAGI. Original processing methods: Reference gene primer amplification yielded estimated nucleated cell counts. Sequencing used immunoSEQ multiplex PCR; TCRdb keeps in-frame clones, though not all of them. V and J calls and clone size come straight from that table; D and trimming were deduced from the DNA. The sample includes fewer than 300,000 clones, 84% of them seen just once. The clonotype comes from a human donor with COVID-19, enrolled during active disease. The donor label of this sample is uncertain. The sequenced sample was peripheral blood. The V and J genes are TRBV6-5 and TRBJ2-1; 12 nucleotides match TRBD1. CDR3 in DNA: TGTGCCAACAGGGGACAGGGGGCGAATAGGAATGAGCAGTTCTTC. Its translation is CANRGQGANRNEQFF.